Shown below are 9 T cell receptor beta chains from a single sample sequenced in a study of blood T cells in healthy people across ages. Next came a second PCR, run for about 7 to 12 cycles, which used a sample-barcoded 5' primer along with a J-beta primer mix. TCRdb ran MiXCR on the 5' RACE reads and lists one entry per CDR3 protein. This table has 1.4 million or so distinct CDR3 sequences, approximately 43% appearing once. The sequenced material came from blood. Receptor source: a woman under 30 in good health.

The V call is TRBV20-1, the J call TRBJ2-3; unclear D gene. V lost 3 bases and J 7 bases, leaving 26 bases between the germline ends. The CDR3 is made up of 17 amino acids. In germline, CDR1 is DFQATT, CDR2 SNEGSKA (reference sequence). The CDR3 DNA is TGCAGTGCTAGGGAAAGGATGGGGATTTTGTCCAGTAATACGCAGTATTTT. Protein sequence: CSARERMGILSSNTQYF.

This clonotype was counted many times. The chain carries TRBV12-3 or TRBV12-4 and TRBJ2-1; 7 bases map to TRBD2. This CDR3 region has 14 residues. The ends lost 6 bases at V and 3 bases at J; junction bases unmatched: 5. Written as DNA, the CDR3 is TGTGCCAGCAGCCCAAGGACTAGCTACAATGAGCAGTTCTTC. Its translation is CASSPRTSYNEQFF.

The V call is TRBV6-5, the J call TRBJ2-7; no definite D call. The length of the CDR3 is 8 residues. Trimming shortened V by 10 bases and J by 7 bases, and 5 bases separated the two germline ends. Germline V gene sequence: CDR1 MNHEY, CDR2 SVGAGI. Here the CDR3 reads CANKEQYF. The CDR3 bases are TGTGCCAACAAGGAGCAGTACTTC.

This sequence joins TRBV20-1 and TRBJ2-4; 10 bases are a match to TRBD1. The CDR3 is 11 amino acids. V shed 6 bases and J 14 bases; nucleotides not matched to a gene: 7. CDR1 and CDR2 (germline): DFQATT, SNEGSKA (reference sequence). Written as DNA, the CDR3 is TGCAGTGCAACACCGGGACAGGGGAAGTACTTC. Amino acids: CSATPGQGKYF.

The chain combines TRBV28 with TRBJ2-3, with D perhaps assigned TRBD1 or TRBD2 (6 bases each). The CDR3 sequence is 15 residues long. V was pared by 8 bases and J by 0 bases, with 15 bases between. Germline loops: CDR1 MDHEN, CDR2 SYDVKM. In DNA form, the CDR3 reads TGTGCCAGCCAACCACCGGGGGCTAGCACAGATACGCAGTATTTT. This encodes CASQPPGASTDTQYF.

The gene calls are TRBV10-3 and TRBJ1-2; D is perhaps TRBD1 (6 bases). Per the germline V gene, CDR1 is ENHRY and CDR2 is SYGVKD. Trimming cost V 0 bases and J 4 bases, with 9 bases left between them. The CDR3 consists of 14 residues. CDR3 nucleotides: TGTGCCATCAGTGAGTCGGACAGTAGCTATGGCTACACCTTC. The encoded protein is CAISESDSSYGYTF.

Concerning this clonotype: The junction departs from the called germline gene at one end, perhaps through a read error. The V call is TRBV7-2, the J call TRBJ2-3; D is unresolved. The CDR3 length is 13 residues. Germline V gene sequence: CDR1 SGHTA, CDR2 FQGNSA. CDR3 DNA: TGTGCCAGCAGCTTACTGAGCACAGATACGCGGTATTTT. Its protein product is CASSLLSTDTRYF.

As to this clonotype: Possible read error: a much larger clone is one base away. The chain has TRBV29-1 and TRBJ2-7; no reliable D call. The J call may be mistaken, given a closer DNA end match to TRBJ2-5. Per the germline V gene, CDR1 is SQVTM and CDR2 is ANQGSEA. There are 11 residues in the CDR3. The CDR3 spells CSVGIVETQYF. CDR3 nucleotide sequence: TGCAGCGTTGGGATAGTTGAGACCCAGTACTTC.

Only a few counts were recorded for this clonotype. The chain is built from TRBV12-3 or TRBV12-4 and TRBJ2-7, with a possible D match to TRBD1 (5 bases). V dropped 6 bases and J dropped 4 bases, with 13 bases sitting between them. This CDR3 has 13 amino acids. For the CDR3, the DNA is TGTGCCAGCAGAAACGGCAGGGTTTACGAGCAGTACTTC. As protein: CASRNGRVYEQYF.